This T cell receptor beta chain was identified during a study of cytomegalovirus exposure and HLA in healthy donors. Study information: Unique TCR beta sequences numbering some 120 million came from approximately 180 million T cells in an earlier analysis.

Comments on this clone: Antigen unknown.

Whole-study results and caveats: Roughly even sequencing depth across donors was the assumption behind the presence/absence analyses. Common viral pathogens were later found to be apparently linked to several of the most significant clusters. There were over 150 TCR beta chains listed as cytomegalovirus-associated.

Primers: 60 Vbeta forward and 13 Jbeta reverse. The repertoire was sequenced with immunoSEQ multiplex PCR; TCRdb's copy has only in-frame clones and lacks some. Among fewer than 110,000 clones listed, around 76% were seen once. The clonotype was recovered from a man aged 30-40 years in good health and CMV-seropositive. Sequenced input: PBMCs.

The CDR3, as DNA: TGTGCCAGCAGGGACAGTTTTAGCAATCAGCCCCAGCATTTT. This gives the protein CASRDSFSNQPQHF. The rearrangement links TRBV2 to TRBJ1-5; maybe TRBD1 (6 bases). Trimming shortened V by 6 bases and J by 0 bases, and 9 bases separated the two germline ends. The germline gives CDR1 SNHLY, CDR2 FYNNEI. The CDR3 spans 14 residues.